One T cell receptor (beta chain) is described in this entry. The antigen remains unidentified. This specimen comes from a study of T cell responses to AZD1222 COVID-19 vaccine. Study-level points and caveats: Recipients of two AZD1222 doses showed rising Spike-specific TCR breadth and depth.

Sequenced by immunoSEQ multiplex PCR; TCRdb stores in-frame clones only, minus some. Of roughly 120,000 clones listed, 88% are singletons. The germline gives CDR1 SGHTA, CDR2 FQGNSA. This CDR3 comprises 15 residues. J gave up 7 bases and V 6 bases, and 14 bases lay outside the gene matches. This sequence originates from an adult in good health. Specimen: peripheral blood, collected on day 0 of AZD1222 vaccination. The rearrangement uses TRBV7-2 and TRBJ2-7; 8 bases map to TRBD1. The CDR3 is CASSNRGQATLEQYF. In nucleotides, the CDR3 is TGTGCCAGCAGTAATCGGGGACAGGCTACATTAGAGCAGTACTTC.